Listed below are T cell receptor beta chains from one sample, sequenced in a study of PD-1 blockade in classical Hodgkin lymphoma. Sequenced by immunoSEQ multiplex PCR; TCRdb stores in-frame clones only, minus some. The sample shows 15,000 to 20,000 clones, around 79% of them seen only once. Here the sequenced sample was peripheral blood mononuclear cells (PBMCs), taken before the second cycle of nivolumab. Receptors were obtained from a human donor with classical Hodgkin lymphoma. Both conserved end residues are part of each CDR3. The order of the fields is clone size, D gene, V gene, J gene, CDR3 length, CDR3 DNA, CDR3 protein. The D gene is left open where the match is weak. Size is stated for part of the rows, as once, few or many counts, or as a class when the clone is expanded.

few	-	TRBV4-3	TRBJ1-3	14	TGCGCCAGCAGAGGGGTCGGACCTGGAAACACCATATATTTT	CASRGVGPGNTIYF
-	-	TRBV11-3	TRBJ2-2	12	TGTGCCAGCAGCTTATACCCCGGGGAGCTGTTTTTT	CASSLYPGELFF
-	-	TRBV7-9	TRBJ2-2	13	TGTGCCAGCAGCTTTGAGAGGACTGTTTGGCTGTTTTTT	CASSFERTVWLFF
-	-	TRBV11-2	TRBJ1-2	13	TGTGCCAGCAGCTCGATTGTGGAGTATGGCTACACCTTC	CASSSIVEYGYTF
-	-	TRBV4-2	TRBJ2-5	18	TGTGCCAGCAGCCAAGATATTAGCTTATGGGACAAACAAGAGACCCAGTACTTC	CASSQDISLWDKQETQYF
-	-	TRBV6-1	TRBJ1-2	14	TGTGCCAGCAGTGAATCCCAGGGAGGCTATGGCTACACCTTC	CASSESQGGYGYTF
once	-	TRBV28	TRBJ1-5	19	TGTGCCAGCAGTATCATGACAGGTTCGGGGGTATTGAGCAATCAGCCCCAGCATTTT	CASSIMTGSGVLSNQPQHF
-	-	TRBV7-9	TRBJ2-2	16	TGTGCCAGCAGCTTAGACCTAGCCAGGAACACCGGGGAGCTGTTTTTT	CASSLDLARNTGELFF
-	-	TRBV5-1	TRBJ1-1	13	TGCGCCAGCAGCTTGGGGTCAGGGCTTGAAGCTTTCTTT	CASSLGSGLEAFF
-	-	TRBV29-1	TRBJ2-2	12	TGCAGCGTTGGAAGAGGGTCCGGGGAGCTGTTTTTT	CSVGRGSGELFF
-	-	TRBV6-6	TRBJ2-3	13	TGTGCCAGCAGTTACCGGGAAACAGATACGCAGTATTTT	CASSYRETDTQYF
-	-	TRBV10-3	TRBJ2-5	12	TGTGCCATCAGTGCCTCCTTTGAGACCCAGTACTTC	CAISASFETQYF
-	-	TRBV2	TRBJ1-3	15	TGTGCCAGCAGTGGAGGTCAGCGCTCTGGAAACACCATATATTTT	CASSGGQRSGNTIYF
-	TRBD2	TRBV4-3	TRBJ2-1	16	TGCGCCAGCAGCCAAGACACGGCGGGAGTGGTGAATGAGCAGTTCTTC	CASSQDTAGVVNEQFF
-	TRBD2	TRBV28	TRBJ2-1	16	TGTGCCAGCAGTTTCCCGGGACTAGCGGGTTACAATGAGCAGTTCTTC	CASSFPGLAGYNEQFF
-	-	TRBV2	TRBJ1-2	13	TGTGCCAGCAGCGGGACTTCAGTCTATGGCTACACCTTC	CASSGTSVYGYTF
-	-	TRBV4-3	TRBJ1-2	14	TGCGCCAGCAGCCCAGGGGACTCTAACTATGGCTACACCTTC	CASSPGDSNYGYTF
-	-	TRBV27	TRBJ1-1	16	TGTGCCAGCAGGAGAAGCAGCATAATCATGAACACTGAAGCTTTCTTT	CASRRSSIIMNTEAFF
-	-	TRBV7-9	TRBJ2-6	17	TGTGCCAGCAGCTTAGCGGAGGCGGGCTCTGGGGCCAACGTCCTGACTTTC	CASSLAEAGSGANVLTF
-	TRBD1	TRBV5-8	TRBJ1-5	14	TGTGCCAGCAGCTCCGGGACAGGCAATCAGCCCCAGCATTTT	CASSSGTGNQPQHF
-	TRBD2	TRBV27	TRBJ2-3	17	TGTGCCAGCAGCCCTTTTTTTCGCGGGAGCGCGGGAGATACGCAGTATTTT	CASSPFFRGSAGDTQYF
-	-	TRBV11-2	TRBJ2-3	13	TGTGCCAGCAGCCCTGCTGGGACGTATACGCAGTATTTT	CASSPAGTYTQYF
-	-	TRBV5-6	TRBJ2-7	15	TGTGCCAGCAGCTTGGACGCGTACAGCTCCTACGAGCAGTACTTC	CASSLDAYSSYEQYF
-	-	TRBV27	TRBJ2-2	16	TGTGCCAGCAGTGAATACTCCCTGAGTAACACCGGGGAGCTGTTTTTT	CASSEYSLSNTGELFF
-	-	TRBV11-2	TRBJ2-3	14	TGTGCCAGCAGCTTCTCTGCTACCACAGATACGCAGTATTTT	CASSFSATTDTQYF
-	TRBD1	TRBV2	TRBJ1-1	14	TGTGCCAGCTCCAGGGGGACCGGGAGCACTGAAGCTTTCTTT	CASSRGTGSTEAFF
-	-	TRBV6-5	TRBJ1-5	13	TGTGCCAGCAGTCCTACAGGGAGGCAGCCCCAGCATTTT	CASSPTGRQPQHF
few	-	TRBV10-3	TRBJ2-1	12	TGTGCCATCAGTGGGACGAACAATGAGCAGTTCTTC	CAISGTNNEQFF
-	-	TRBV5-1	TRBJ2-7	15	TGCGCCAGCAGCTTGGCCGGGACCGGACCACAAGAGCAGTACTTC	CASSLAGTGPQEQYF
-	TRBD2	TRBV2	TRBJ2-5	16	TGTGCCAGCACCTGGGGTAGCGGGAGGTCGGGAGAGACCCAGTACTTC	CASTWGSGRSGETQYF
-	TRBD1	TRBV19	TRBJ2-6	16	TGTGCCAGTAGTAGACAGGGGGCAGCTGGGGCCAACGTCCTGACTTTC	CASSRQGAAGANVLTF
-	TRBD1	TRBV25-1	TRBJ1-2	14	TGTGCCAGCAGTGAATACGGACAGGAAAAGGGCTACACCTTC	CASSEYGQEKGYTF
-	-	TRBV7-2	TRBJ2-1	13	TGTGCCAGCAGCTTAGTATCCCACAATGAGCAGTTCTTC	CASSLVSHNEQFF
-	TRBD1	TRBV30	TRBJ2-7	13	TGTGCCTGGATTCGGGACAGACCCTACGAGCAGTACTTC	CAWIRDRPYEQYF
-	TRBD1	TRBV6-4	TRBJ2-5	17	TGTGCCAGCAGTGACAGGGGGCCAATTGGTATCGGGGAGACCCAGTACTTC	CASSDRGPIGIGETQYF